The next 15 T cell receptor beta chains were all read from a single sample in a study of identical twins. MiXCR was run by TCRdb on the 5' RACE reads, yielding one entry per CDR3 protein. Here the sample spans about 520,000 distinct CDR3 sequences, roughly 21% being singletons. These data were also filed under a second study, of T cells expressing NK-cell markers.

The sample was CD4+ T cells sorted from blood. The receptors stem from a young woman in good health.

A few counts support this clonotype. The V and J genes are TRBV15 and TRBJ2-7; 10 bases match TRBD1. V dropped 5 bases and J dropped 4; count of bases not matched to a gene: 11. Per the germline V gene, CDR1 is LNHNV and CDR2 is YYDKDF (reference sequence). The CDR3 consists of 16 residues. CDR3 DNA sequence: TGTGCCACCAGCGGGTTCCGAGGGGGACAGGGGTACGAGCAGTACTTC. Protein product: CATSGFRGGQGYEQYF.

This clonotype was observed a handful of times. CDR3: CSARVGGGGTEAFF. Here the CDR3 DNA reads TGCAGTGCTAGAGTAGGCGGGGGTGGAACTGAAGCTTTCTTT. The V and J genes are TRBV20-1 and TRBJ1-1; TRBD1 might be the D (5 bases). Per the germline V gene, CDR1 is DFQATT and CDR2 is SNEGSKA (reference sequence). The CDR3 is 14 residues long. Trimming removed 1 base at V and 5 bases at J, with 14 bases between.

The table lists this clonotype with a few counts. V is TRBV7-9 and J is TRBJ2-3, with D uncertain. The germline V gene encodes CDR1 SEHNR and CDR2 FQNEAQ (reference sequence). The CDR3 has 11 amino acids. V was clipped by 6 bases and J by 5 bases, with 6 bases between them. The chain's CDR3 is CASRQGDTQYF. The CDR3 DNA is TGTGCCAGCAGGCAAGGAGATACGCAGTATTTT.

The chain couples TRBV7-2 to TRBJ2-7; D is unresolved. This CDR3 comprises 13 residues. V was pared by 3 bases and J by 4 bases, with 10 bases between. Germline values: CDR1 SGHTA, CDR2 FQGNSA. CDR3 amino acids: CASSFLGRYEQYF. CDR3 nucleotides: TGTGCCAGCAGCTTTCTCGGCAGATACGAGCAGTACTTC.

The V call is TRBV11-3, the J call TRBJ1-2, with unresolved D. The ends were cut back, 2 bases at V and 2 bases at J, with 6 bases in the middle. Germline V lookup: CDR1 SGHNT, CDR2 YENEEA. The CDR3 runs to 13 residues. CDR3 loop: CASSLRSNYGYTF. CDR3 in DNA: TGTGCCAGCAGCTTAAGGTCAAACTATGGCTACACCTTC.

The chain recombines TRBV7-9 with TRBJ2-7; TRBD1 agrees at 12 bases. This CDR3 is built from 15 residues. The V segment lost 3 bases and the J segment 3 bases; nucleotides outside the gene matches: 3. Germline V gene lookup returns CDR1 SEHNR and CDR2 FQNEAQ (reference sequence). The CDR3 region is CASSLRDRGLYEQYF. The CDR3 nucleotides are TGTGCCAGCAGCTTGAGGGACAGGGGGCTCTACGAGCAGTACTTC.

V usage is TRBV5-1 and J usage is TRBJ2-7; 9 bases are shared with TRBD1. Trimming at V came to 2 bases and at J to 3 bases, leaving 3 bases not matched to a gene. The CDR3 contains 14 residues. The germline V gene encodes CDR1 SGHRS and CDR2 YFSETQ. The CDR3 sequence is CASSFSGQGYEQYF. The CDR3 DNA follows: TGCGCCAGCAGCTTCTCGGGACAGGGCTACGAGCAGTACTTC.

The chain joins TRBV7-2 to TRBJ2-3; D possibly corresponds to TRBD2 (5 bases). There are 16 residues in the CDR3. Germline V gene lookup returns CDR1 SGHTA and CDR2 FQGNSA. V lost 1 base, J lost 6 bases, and 17 bases lay in between. The CDR3 reads CASSLEAVGVPDTQYF. The CDR3 nucleotides read TGTGCCAGCAGCTTAGAGGCGGTCGGGGTCCCGGATACGCAGTATTTT.

This clonotype was observed a few times. The chain joins TRBV2 to TRBJ2-1; TRBD2 matches 10 bases. V lost 7 bases to trimming and J lost 4 bases; unmatched junction nucleotides: 10. This CDR3 contains 16 residues. The germline V gene encodes CDR1 SNHLY and CDR2 FYNNEI. The CDR3 coding sequence is TGTGCCAGCACCAAATCTCTAGCGGGAGTTTACAATGAGCAGTTCTTC. Amino acids: CASTKSLAGVYNEQFF.

As concerns this clonotype: The junction does not match germline at one end; this may be a read error. The chain couples TRBV20-1 to TRBJ2-1; 7 bases fit TRBD2. Germline CDR1 is DFQATT and CDR2 is SNEGSKA (reference sequence). CDR3 size: 16 residues. The chain's CDR3 is CCARVPQAGLYNEQFF. The CDR3 DNA sequence: TGCTGTGCTAGAGTCCCTCAAGCGGGGCTTTACAATGAGCAGTTCTTC.

This chain joins TRBV20-1 and TRBJ1-2; perhaps TRBD1 as D (6 bases). V was trimmed by 5 bases and J by 6 bases, leaving 16 bases between them. The germline CDR1 and CDR2 sequences are DFQATT and SNEGSKA (reference sequence). There are 13 residues in the CDR3. The CDR3 nucleotides read TGCAGTGCTGCACGCAGGGGAAAGGATGGCTACACCTTC. Protein: CSAARRGKDGYTF.

The genes are TRBV20-1 and TRBJ2-1; either TRBD1 or TRBD2 may supply D (6 bases each). Trimming stripped 5 bases from V and 7 bases from J, with 27 bases between. The CDR3 totals 17 residues. The V gene's germline CDR1 is DFQATT and CDR2 SNEGSKA (reference sequence). CDR3 DNA sequence: TGCAGTGCTCAAGGGATGGGGGGCCGGCGATCTTGGAATGAGCAGTTCTTC. It encodes CSAQGMGGRRSWNEQFF.

The table lists this clonotype with a few counts. The chain is built from TRBV4-2 and TRBJ1-2; TRBD1 matches at 7 bases. The trim removed 0 bases at V and 5 bases at J, leaving 6 bases unmatched. This CDR3 contains 15 residues. CDR1 is LGHNA, CDR2 YNFKEQ, per germline. DNA for the CDR3: TGTGCCAGCAGCCAAGACTCCGGGACAGTTTATGGCTACACCTTC. Its translation: CASSQDSGTVYGYTF.

Many counts were recorded for this clonotype. The rearrangement links TRBV29-1 to TRBJ1-1; D unclear. Looked up from germline, CDR1 is SQVTM and CDR2 is ANQGSEA. This CDR3 spans 13 amino acids. Between the trimmed V and J ends, which lost 5 bases and 1 base, there was a span of 11 bases. The CDR3 DNA sequence: TGCAGCGTTTCCCTACGGGCGAACACTGAAGCTTTCTTT. Its protein product is CSVSLRANTEAFF.

In its sample, this clonotype was seen many times. The CDR3 coding sequence is TGTGCCAGCAGTTACAGGGGTGATTCACCCCTCCACTTT. This encodes CASSYRGDSPLHF. The chain uses TRBV12-3 or TRBV12-4 and TRBJ1-6; 7 bases are shared with TRBD1. This CDR3 spans 13 amino acids. The V and J ends lost 4 bases and 8 bases, in that order; junction bases with no gene match: 2.